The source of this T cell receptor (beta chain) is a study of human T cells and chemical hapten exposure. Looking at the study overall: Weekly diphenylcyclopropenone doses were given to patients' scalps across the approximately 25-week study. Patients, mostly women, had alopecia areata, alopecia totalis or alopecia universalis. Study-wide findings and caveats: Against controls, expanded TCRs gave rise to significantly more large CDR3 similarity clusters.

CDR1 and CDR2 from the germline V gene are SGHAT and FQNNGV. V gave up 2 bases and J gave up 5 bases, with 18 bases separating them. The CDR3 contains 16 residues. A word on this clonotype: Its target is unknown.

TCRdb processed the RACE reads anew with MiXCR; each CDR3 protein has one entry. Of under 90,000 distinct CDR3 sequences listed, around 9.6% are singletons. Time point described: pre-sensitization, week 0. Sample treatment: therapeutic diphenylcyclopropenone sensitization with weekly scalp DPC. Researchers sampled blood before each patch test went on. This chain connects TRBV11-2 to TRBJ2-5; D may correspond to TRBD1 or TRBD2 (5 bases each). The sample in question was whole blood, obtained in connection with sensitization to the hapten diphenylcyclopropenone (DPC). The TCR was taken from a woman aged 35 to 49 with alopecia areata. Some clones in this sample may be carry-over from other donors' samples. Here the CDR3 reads CASSLPYYLGEETQYF. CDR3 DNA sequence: TGTGCCAGCAGCTTACCATACTATTTAGGGGAGGAGACCCAGTACTTC.